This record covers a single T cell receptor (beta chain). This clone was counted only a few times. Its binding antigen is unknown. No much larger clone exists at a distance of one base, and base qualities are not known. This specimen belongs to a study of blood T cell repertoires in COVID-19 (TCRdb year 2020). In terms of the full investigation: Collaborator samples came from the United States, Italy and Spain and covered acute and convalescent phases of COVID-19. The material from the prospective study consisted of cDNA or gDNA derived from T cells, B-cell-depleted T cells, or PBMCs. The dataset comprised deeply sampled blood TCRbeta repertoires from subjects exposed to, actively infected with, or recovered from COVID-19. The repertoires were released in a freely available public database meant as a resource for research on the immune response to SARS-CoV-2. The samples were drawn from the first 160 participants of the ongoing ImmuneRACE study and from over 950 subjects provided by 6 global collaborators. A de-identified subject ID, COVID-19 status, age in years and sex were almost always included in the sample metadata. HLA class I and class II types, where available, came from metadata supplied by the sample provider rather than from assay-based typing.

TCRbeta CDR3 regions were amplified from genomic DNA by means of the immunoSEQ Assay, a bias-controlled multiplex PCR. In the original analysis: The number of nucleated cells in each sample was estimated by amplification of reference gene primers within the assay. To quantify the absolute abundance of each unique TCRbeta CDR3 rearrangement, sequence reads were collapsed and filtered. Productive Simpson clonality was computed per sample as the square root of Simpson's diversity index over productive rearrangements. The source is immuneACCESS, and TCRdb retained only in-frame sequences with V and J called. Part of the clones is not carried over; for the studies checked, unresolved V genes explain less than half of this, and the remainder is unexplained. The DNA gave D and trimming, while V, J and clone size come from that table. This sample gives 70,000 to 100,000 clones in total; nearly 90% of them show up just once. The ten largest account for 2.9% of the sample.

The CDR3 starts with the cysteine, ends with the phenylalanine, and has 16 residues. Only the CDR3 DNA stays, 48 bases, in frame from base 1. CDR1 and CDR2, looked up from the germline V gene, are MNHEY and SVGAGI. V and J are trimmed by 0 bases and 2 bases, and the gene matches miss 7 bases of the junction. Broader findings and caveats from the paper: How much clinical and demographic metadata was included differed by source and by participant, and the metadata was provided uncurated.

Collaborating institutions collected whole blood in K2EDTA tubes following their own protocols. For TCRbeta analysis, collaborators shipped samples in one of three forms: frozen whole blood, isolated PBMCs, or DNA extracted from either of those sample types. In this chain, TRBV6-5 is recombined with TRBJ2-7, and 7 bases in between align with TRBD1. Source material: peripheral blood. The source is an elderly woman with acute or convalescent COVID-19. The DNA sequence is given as TGTGCCAGCAGTTACTCCGGGGACAGTCCTACCTACGAGCAGTACTTC. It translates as CASSYSGDSPTYEQYF.